This passage covers 3 T cell receptor beta chains from one sample sequenced in a study of OX40 agonist ivuxolimab in advanced cancers. Sequenced by immunoSEQ multiplex PCR; TCRdb stores in-frame clones only, minus some. The profile shows tens of thousands of clones, roughly nine tenths of them singletons. The sample in question was CD4+ or CD8+ T cells sorted from blood, obtained in a trial of the OX40 agonist ivuxolimab. The receptors originated from an adult with an advanced solid tumor such as melanoma, head and neck, liver or kidney cancer.

V is TRBV6-6 and J is TRBJ1-1; D not resolved. The germline CDR1 and CDR2 sequences are MNHNY and SVGAGI (reference sequence). The CDR3 has 13 residues. V was shortened by 6 bases and J by 3 bases, with 11 bases between the two germline ends. The CDR3 DNA reads TGTGCCAGCAGCGTGGAGGGATACACTGAAGCTTTCTTT. Amino acids: CASSVEGYTEAFF.

This chain links TRBV5-1 with TRBJ2-1; 13 nucleotides line up with TRBD2. Per germline, CDR1 SGHRS and CDR2 YFSETQ. Unmatched junction bases numbered 10, after V lost 6 bases and J lost 10 bases. The CDR3 has 15 residues. The CDR3 reads CASNPLAGGGGEQFF. For the CDR3, the DNA is TGCGCCAGCAACCCACTAGCGGGAGGGGGAGGGGAGCAGTTCTTC.

V and J are TRBV7-2 and TRBJ1-3, with D possibly being TRBD1 (5 bases). Per the germline V gene, CDR1 is SGHTA and CDR2 is FQGNSA. The CDR3 covers 16 residues. Trimming removed 1 base from V and 2 bases from J, with 12 bases in between. As DNA, the CDR3 is TGTGCCAGCAGCTTAGTGGCGGGGGTCGCTGGAAACACCATATATTTT. Residues: CASSLVAGVAGNTIYF.